The clone carrying this T cell receptor beta chain was observed at least ten times. Antigen unknown. Deletions cut 0 bases from V and 3 bases from J, with 12 bases between. The germline V gene has CDR1 MNHEY and CDR2 SVGEGT. CDR3 length equals 15 residues. Using its own MiXCR run on the 5' RACE reads, TCRdb lists one record per CDR3 protein. This table has about 57,000 distinct CDR3 sequences, about 10% appearing once. Time point given: longitudinal time-point 1 (baseline). PBMCs stored at -80 C, numbering 2 million, were the origin of the unsorted libraries. The data were obtained in a study of neurological immune-mediated disorders. The study, taken as a whole, reports: Private repertoires in all groups were suggested, as expanded clones shared no CDR3 amino acid sequences across subjects.

The genes are TRBV6-2 or TRBV6-3 and TRBJ2-7; D not resolved. This clonotype was obtained from a male donor with HTLV-1-associated myelopathy (HAM/TSP). The source material was PBMCs. CDR3 amino acids: CASSYSRQANYEQYF. CDR3 sequence (DNA): TGTGCCAGCAGTTACTCGAGGCAGGCCAACTACGAGCAGTACTTC.